This T cell receptor (beta chain) was obtained from a study of T cell changes during pregnancy in multiple sclerosis. J was trimmed by 7 bases and V by 2 bases; bases with no gene match: 6. The CDR3 covers 16 residues. CDR1 is MNHEY, CDR2 SVGAGI, per germline. Clones were sequenced by immunoSEQ multiplex PCR, and TCRdb holds only the in-frame ones, with some missing. The profile covers tens of thousands of clones, with roughly nine tenths appearing a single time and roughly 5% taken by the ten largest. The sample in question was peripheral blood, obtained in the third trimester of pregnancy. The clonotype was recovered from a female donor in good health, enrolled as a control in a pregnancy study. The genes are TRBV6-5 and TRBJ2-1; TRBD2 matches at 12 bases. The CDR3 here is CASSYGTSGLENEQFF. In DNA, the CDR3 is TGTGCCAGCAGTTACGGGACTAGCGGGCTAGAAAATGAGCAGTTCTTC.